The T cell receptor (beta chain) described here comes from a study of blood T cell repertoires in COVID-19. Regarding this clone: The same CDR3 arises from other DNA sequences in this sample as well.

Germline loops: CDR1 SGDLS, CDR2 YYNGEE. Unmatched junction bases numbered 6, after V lost 0 bases and J lost 3 bases. This CDR3 has 16 amino acids. The assay was immunoSEQ multiplex PCR, and TCRdb's table has in-frame clones only and misses some. The sample lists about 300,000 clones, 80% to 90% occurring once. Sequenced: peripheral blood. V gene TRBV9 combines with J gene TRBJ2-3; 8 nucleotides align to TRBD2. The TCR was taken from a man aged 18 to 35 who had recovered from COVID-19. CDR3 protein: CASSVEPGGPTDTQYF. The CDR3 nucleotides read TGTGCCAGCAGCGTAGAACCGGGGGGGCCAACAGATACGCAGTATTTT.